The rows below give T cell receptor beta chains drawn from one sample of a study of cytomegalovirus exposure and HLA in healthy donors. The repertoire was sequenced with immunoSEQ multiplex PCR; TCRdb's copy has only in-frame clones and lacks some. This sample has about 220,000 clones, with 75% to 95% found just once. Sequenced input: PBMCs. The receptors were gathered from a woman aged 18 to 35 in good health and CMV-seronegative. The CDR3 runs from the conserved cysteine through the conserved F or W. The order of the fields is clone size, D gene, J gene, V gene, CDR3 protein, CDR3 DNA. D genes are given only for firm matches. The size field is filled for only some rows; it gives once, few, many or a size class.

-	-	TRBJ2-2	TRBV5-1	CASSLGRLPTNTGELFF	TGCGCCAGCAGCTTAGGGAGACTCCCTACGAACACCGGGGAGCTGTTTTTT
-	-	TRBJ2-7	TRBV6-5	CASSYNRVDEQYF	TGTGCCAGCAGTTACAACAGGGTTGACGAGCAGTACTTC
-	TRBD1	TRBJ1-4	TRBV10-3	CAISDPPTGLTNEKLFF	TGTGCCATCAGTGACCCCCCGACAGGGCTAACTAATGAAAAACTGTTTTTT
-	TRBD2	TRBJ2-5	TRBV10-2	CASSESSGRGETQYF	TGCGCCAGCAGTGAGTCGAGCGGGAGGGGTGAGACCCAGTACTTC
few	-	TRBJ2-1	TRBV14	CASSQETSGTLQFF	TGTGCCAGCAGCCAAGAAACCTCCGGGACTTTGCAGTTCTTC
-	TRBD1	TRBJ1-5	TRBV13	CASSFAGTGNQPQHF	TGTGCCAGCAGCTTCGCCGGGACAGGGAATCAGCCCCAGCATTTT
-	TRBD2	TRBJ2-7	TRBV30	CAWDIGGGRPYEQYF	TGTGCCTGGGACATCGGGGGCGGGAGGCCCTACGAGCAGTACTTC
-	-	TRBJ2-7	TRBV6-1	CASEDYEQYF	TGTGCCAGCGAGGACTACGAGCAGTACTTC
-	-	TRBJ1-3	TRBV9	CASNSGNTIYF	TGTGCCAGTAACTCTGGAAACACCATATATTTT
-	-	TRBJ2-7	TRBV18	CASSARGYEQYF	TGTGCCAGCTCAGCCAGGGGATACGAGCAGTACTTC
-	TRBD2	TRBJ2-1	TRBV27	CASSPLPGGSSYNEQFF	TGTGCCAGCAGTCCCCTGCCGGGCGGGAGTTCCTACAATGAGCAGTTCTTC
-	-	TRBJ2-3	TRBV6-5	CASSYSRGTDTQYF	TGTGCCAGCAGTTATTCTCGGGGTACAGATACGCAGTATTTT
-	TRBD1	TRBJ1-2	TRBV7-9	CASSSTQGDYGYTF	TGTGCCAGCAGCTCGACACAGGGGGACTATGGCTACACCTTC
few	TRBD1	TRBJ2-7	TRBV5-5	CASSRGQGAYEQYF	TGTGCCAGCAGCCGGGGACAGGGGGCCTACGAGCAGTACTTC
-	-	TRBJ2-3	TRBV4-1	CASSQEGTSTDTQYF	TGCGCCAGCAGCCAAGAGGGGACTAGCACAGATACGCAGTATTTT
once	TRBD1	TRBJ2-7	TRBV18	CASSAETGGGYEQYF	TGTGCCAGCTCAGCCGAAACAGGGGGTGGTTACGAGCAGTACTTC